The sequence of this TCR beta chain was determined in a study of lung T cells in sarcoidosis with Löfgren's syndrome. TCRdb reanalysed the reads using MiXCR and keeps one entry per CDR3 protein. The sample has 60,000 to 65,000 distinct CDR3 sequences, around 21% seen once. Notes on this clonotype: Its target is not known.

V was pared by 7 bases and J by 6 bases, with 16 bases of the junction left unmatched. The germline V gene has CDR1 LGHNT and CDR2 FRNRAP. The CDR3 is made up of 17 amino acids. The study, taken as a whole, reports: Multiple Löfgren's syndrome patients reportedly shared TRAV12-1 and TRBV2 CDR3 motifs. The most expanded V genes in Löfgren's patients were reportedly TRAV12-1 and TRBV2.

What was sequenced was CD4+ T cells from PBMCs. The chain carries TRBV12-5 and TRBJ2-1; 9 nucleotides align to TRBD2. This clonotype was obtained from a human donor with sarcoidosis (Löfgren's syndrome or another form), or a control subject (not recorded which). The CDR3 protein is CASARQLGLAVGNEQFF. The DNA of the CDR3 is TGTGCTAGTGCTCGCCAGTTGGGACTAGCTGTAGGCAATGAGCAGTTCTTC.